One and the same sample provided the 3 T cell receptor beta chains below, sequenced in a study of CD8+ T cells in alopecia areata. It was cDNA, reverse transcribed from extracted RNA, that served as the sequencing template. The protocol was immunoSEQ multiplex PCR, while the TCRdb copy is restricted to in-frame clones and leaves out a portion. The sample has about 14,000 clones; roughly 55% are singletons. Peripheral blood and lesional scalp punch biopsies were taken from alopecia areata patients. This specimen consisted of skin, obtained at week 0. The receptor source for this set is a human donor with alopecia areata.

A remark on this clone: The CDR3 ends on some other residue instead of the conserved phenylalanine or tryptophan, so this is likely a read error. This rearrangement joins TRBV5-5 to TRBJ2-7; D not resolved. Between the trimmed V and J ends, which lost 1 base and 0 bases, there was a span of 5 bases. CDR1 and CDR2 from the germline V gene are SGHKS and YYEKEE (reference sequence). The CDR3 sequence is 13 residues long. CDR3 amino acids: CASSLSSSYEQYL. DNA of the CDR3: TGTGCCAGCAGCTTGTCCTCCTCCTACGAGCAGTACCTC.

The chain combines TRBV29-1 with TRBJ1-1; D gene uncertain. The germline CDR1 and CDR2 sequences are SQVTM and ANQGSEA. This CDR3 has 14 amino acids. Trimming removed 6 bases at V and 3 bases at J, with 17 bases between. CDR3 sequence reads: CSVPTGLTHTEAFF. The CDR3, as DNA: TGCAGCGTCCCGACGGGCCTTACCCACACTGAAGCTTTCTTT.

The genes are TRBV15 and TRBJ2-7; TRBD1 matches 9 bases. CDR3 length equals 13 residues. Per the germline V gene, CDR1 is LNHNV and CDR2 is YYDKDF (reference sequence). V was pared by 5 bases and J by 7 bases, with 6 bases of the junction left unmatched. CDR3 nucleotide sequence: TGTGCCACCAGCCCCGACAGGGGGTGGGAGCAGTACTTC. This sequence encodes CATSPDRGWEQYF.